The 5 T cell receptor beta chains presented below share a single source sample, sequenced in a study of blood T cell repertoires in COVID-19. Repertoires were generated with immunoSEQ multiplex PCR, while TCRdb's copy carries only in-frame clones and drops some. Altogether a few hundred thousand clones are present, 87% being singletons, with the ten largest covering around 9.3%. Source material: PBMCs or T cells enriched from blood (not recorded which). Receptor source: a woman aged 18-35 years who had recovered from COVID-19.

This rearrangement joins TRBV7-8 to TRBJ1-2; no reliable D call. This CDR3 comprises 14 residues. Deletions cut 2 bases from V and 7 bases from J, with 14 bases between. Germline CDR1 and CDR2: SGHVS and FQNEAQ. The DNA for the CDR3 is TGTGCCAGCAGCTTAAATAGTCGCACTGGTGGCTACACCTTC. It translates to CASSLNSRTGGYTF.

V is TRBV19 and J is TRBJ2-5, with D tentatively TRBD2 (6 bases). There are 15 residues in the CDR3. The V gene's germline CDR1 is LNHDA and CDR2 SQIVND (reference sequence). V was trimmed by 1 base and J by 3 bases, leaving 12 bases between them. The CDR3 spells CASSIGGTPEETQYF. The CDR3 DNA is TGTGCCAGTAGTATAGGCGGGACTCCGGAAGAGACCCAGTACTTC.

J is TRBJ2-7 and V is TRBV4-2, with TRBD1 identical over 7 bases. Germline CDR1 LGHNA, CDR2 YNFKEQ. Trimming cost V 3 bases and J 2 bases; bases outside gene matches: 7. The CDR3 runs 15 residues. The CDR3 coding sequence is TGTGCCAGCAGCCAGGACGGACAGGAGCCCTACGAGCAGTACTTC. It yields the protein CASSQDGQEPYEQYF.

CDR3 DNA: TGTGCCAGCAGCTTAGCGTGGGGGCAGATCTATGGCTACACCTTC. As protein: CASSLAWGQIYGYTF. The chain uses TRBV13 and TRBJ1-2, with D possibly TRBD1 on 6 matching bases. The germline gives CDR1 PRHDT, CDR2 FYEKMQ (reference sequence). The CDR3 runs to 15 residues. V lost 1 base and J 4 bases, leaving 13 bases between the germline ends.

CDR3 bases: TGTGCCAGCAGCCTGACAGGGCAGTCTAAAGCTTTCTTT. This translates into CASSLTGQSKAFF. This sequence joins TRBV11-3 and TRBJ1-1; TRBD1 matches 7 bases. The CDR3 is 13 residues long. The V gene end was trimmed by 5 bases and the J gene end by 9 bases; junction bases not matched to a gene: 9. Germline values: CDR1 SGHNT, CDR2 YENEEA.